Listed here are 14 T cell receptor beta chains from one sample, sequenced in a study of CD4 T cells in relation to SARS-CoV-2 and coronaviruses. Their target antigens are unknown. Data came from immunoSEQ multiplex PCR; TCRdb stores just in-frame clones and leaves some out. The table has about 36,000 clones, 77% seen once. Sequenced sample: memory CD4+ T cells from PBMCs, cultured in vitro. The receptors here all came from an adult with COVID-19.

The rearrangement joins TRBV10-3 to TRBJ2-7; D call uncertain. Trimming took 3 bases from V and 2 from J, leaving 5 bases between them. The CDR3 runs 12 residues. Germline loops: CDR1 ENHRY, CDR2 SYGVKD. In DNA form, the CDR3 reads TGTGCCATCAGTGATTTTACCTACGAGCAGTACTTC. It codes for CAISDFTYEQYF.

This chain connects TRBV13 to TRBJ2-7, with D possibly TRBD2 on 6 matching bases. The CDR3 has 14 residues. Germline CDR1 is PRHDT and CDR2 is FYEKMQ (reference sequence). Trimming shortened V by 6 bases and J by 2 bases, and 14 bases separated the two germline ends. The CDR3 bases are TGTGCCAGCAGAGCCGGGACTGCTACCTACGAGCAGTACTTC. It yields the protein CASRAGTATYEQYF.

This clone has just a few counts. CDR3 DNA sequence: TGTGCCAGCAGTTGGGGAGGCCAGCCCCAGCATTTT. Translating it yields CASSWGGQPQHF. The chain uses TRBV28 and TRBJ1-5; D is ambiguous. Trimming removed 4 bases at V and 7 bases at J, with 8 bases between. CDR1 MDHEN and CDR2 SYDVKM come from the germline V gene. This CDR3 region has 12 residues.

V usage is TRBV12-3 or TRBV12-4 and J usage is TRBJ2-5, with a possible D match to TRBD2 (5 bases). The CDR3 runs to 13 residues. V was cut by 6 bases and J by 5 bases, with 13 bases left in between. As DNA, the CDR3 is TGTGCCAGCAGCCCCGGGCTAGCCGAGACCCAGTACTTC. Translating it yields CASSPGLAETQYF.

In its sample, this clone was seen a few times. The V and J genes are TRBV27 and TRBJ1-6; D ambiguous. From germline, CDR1 is MNHEY and CDR2 SMNVEV (reference sequence). The CDR3 has 13 amino acids. Trimming pared 8 bases from V and 9 bases from J, leaving 14 bases between. CDR3 bases: TGTGCCAGCGCTACCGGGGTTGTTTCACCCCTCCACTTT. Translated, it gives CASATGVVSPLHF.

This clone was detected only a few times. The chain links TRBV12-3 or TRBV12-4 to TRBJ1-2; the D is unclear. V lost 2 bases and J lost 1, with 2 bases in between. This CDR3 spans 12 amino acids. In DNA form, the CDR3 reads TGTGCCAGCAGTTTACATAACTATGGCTACACCTTC. This codes for CASSLHNYGYTF.

This clone has only one observation. The V gene is TRBV7-6, the J gene TRBJ2-1; 10 nucleotides match TRBD1. Trimming took 3 bases from V and 8 from J; bases not matched to a gene: 7. Germline CDR1 is SGHVS and CDR2 is FNYEAQ. The length of the CDR3 is 15 residues. The CDR3 sequence is CASSLLGQGSHEQFF. CDR3 bases: TGTGCCAGCAGCTTGTTGGGACAGGGGTCCCATGAGCAGTTCTTC. The whole variable domain, remainder taken from reference TRBV7-6 and TRBJ2-1, is GAGVSQSPRYKVTKRGQDVALRCDPISGHVSLYWYRQALGQGPEFLTYFNYEAQQDKSGLPNDRFSAERPEGSISTLTIQRTEQRDSAMYRCASSLLGQGSHEQFFGPGTRLTVL.

This clone is classed as medium-sized (0.01 to 0.1%). The chain is built from TRBV7-9 and TRBJ2-5, with 9 bases matching TRBD1. Germline trimming cut 3 bases from V and 0 bases from J; bases unmatched to any gene: 5. CDR3 length: 16 amino acids. CDR1 and CDR2 from the germline V gene are SEHNR and FQNEAQ (reference sequence). This CDR3 is CASSFSTGGYQETQYF. CDR3 nucleotide sequence: TGTGCCAGCAGCTTTTCGACAGGGGGGTACCAAGAGACCCAGTACTTC.

The chain is built from TRBV2 and TRBJ1-5; TRBD1 matches at 9 bases. The CDR3 runs to 17 residues. CDR1 is SNHLY, CDR2 FYNNEI, per germline. V was clipped by 4 bases and J by 2 bases; unmatched bases: 9. In nucleotides, the CDR3 is TGTGCCAGCAGTGGTGGGACAGGGAGAGAGGGCAATCAGCCCCAGCATTTT. This gives the protein CASSGGTGREGNQPQHF. The full variable domain, rest sourced from reference TRBV2 and TRBJ1-5, is EPEVTQTPSHQVTQMGQEVILRCVPISNHLYFYWYRQILGQKVEFLVSFYNNEISEKSEIFDDQFSVERPDGSNFTLKIRSTKLEDSAMYFCASSGGTGREGNQPQHFGDGTRLSIL.

The chain joins TRBV28 to TRBJ2-7, with 10 bases matching TRBD1. The trim removed 8 bases at V and 3 bases at J, leaving 7 bases unmatched. Germline values: CDR1 MDHEN, CDR2 SYDVKM. The CDR3 spans 14 residues. As DNA, the CDR3 is TGTGCCAGCGCCTCGGACAGGGGGTACTACGAGCAGTACTTC. It codes for CASASDRGYYEQYF.

This clone has more than one count but fewer than ten. The chain joins TRBV5-4 to TRBJ1-2; D uncertain. The CDR3 covers 14 residues. CDR1 and CDR2 (germline): SGHNT, YYREEE (reference sequence). V was shortened by 4 bases and J by 5 bases, with 15 bases between the two germline ends. CDR3 DNA sequence: TGTGCCAGCAGCGTCACGAGTGGAGGTTATGGCTACACCTTC. Protein product: CASSVTSGGYGYTF.

CDR3 loop: CASSSRTSGGGEQYF. CDR3 DNA: TGTGCCAGCAGCTCGCGGACTAGCGGGGGTGGGGAGCAGTACTTC. The rearrangement links TRBV5-4 to TRBJ2-7, with 13 nucleotides matching TRBD2. CDR3 length: 15 amino acids. With V trimmed by 3 bases and J by 7 bases, 7 bases remained unmatched. Germline values: CDR1 SGHNT, CDR2 YYREEE (reference sequence).

CDR3 loop: CASSQDSSYNEQFF. The CDR3 DNA is TGCGCCAGCAGCCAGGACAGCTCCTACAATGAGCAGTTCTTC. The V gene is TRBV5-1, the J gene TRBJ2-1, with D perhaps matching TRBD1 (6 bases). Germline V CDR1 and CDR2: SGHRS, YFSETQ. The CDR3 spans 14 residues. V shed 4 bases and J shed 0 bases, with 8 bases lying between them.

The chain recombines TRBV4-1 with TRBJ2-1; 10 nucleotides match TRBD1. The CDR3 runs to 20 residues. Germline CDR1 MGHRA, CDR2 YSYEKL. Trimming at V came to 1 base and at J to 1 base, leaving 13 bases not matched to a gene. The CDR3 loop is CASSQGRFSDRGGSYNEQFF. For the CDR3, the DNA is TGCGCCAGCAGCCAAGGCCGGTTCTCGGACAGGGGGGGTTCCTACAATGAGCAGTTCTTC.